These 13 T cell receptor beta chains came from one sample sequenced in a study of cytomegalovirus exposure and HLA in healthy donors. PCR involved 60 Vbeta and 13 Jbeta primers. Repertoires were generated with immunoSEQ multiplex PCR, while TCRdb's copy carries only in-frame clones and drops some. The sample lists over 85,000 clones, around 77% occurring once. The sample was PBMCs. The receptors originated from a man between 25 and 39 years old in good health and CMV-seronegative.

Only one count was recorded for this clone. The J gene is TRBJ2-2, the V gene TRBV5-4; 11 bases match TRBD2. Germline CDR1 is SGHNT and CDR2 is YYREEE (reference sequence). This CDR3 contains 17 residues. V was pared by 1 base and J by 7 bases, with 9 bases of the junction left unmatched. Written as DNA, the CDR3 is TGTGCCAGCAGCTTGATTAGCGGGGGGGCCGTCGGCGGGGAGCTGTTTTTT. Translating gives CASSLISGGAVGGELFF.

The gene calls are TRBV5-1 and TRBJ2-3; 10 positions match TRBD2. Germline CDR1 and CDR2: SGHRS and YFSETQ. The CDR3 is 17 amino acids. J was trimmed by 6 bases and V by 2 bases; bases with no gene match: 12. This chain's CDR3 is CASSFRPGLAGADTQYF. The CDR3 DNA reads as TGCGCCAGCAGCTTTAGGCCCGGGCTAGCGGGAGCTGATACGCAGTATTTT.

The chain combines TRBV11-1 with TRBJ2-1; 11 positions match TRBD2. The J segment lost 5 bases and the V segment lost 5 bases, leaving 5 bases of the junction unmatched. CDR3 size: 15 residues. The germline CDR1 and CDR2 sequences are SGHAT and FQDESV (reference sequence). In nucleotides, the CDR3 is TGTGCCAGCAGCCTGACTAGCGGGGATAACAATGAGCAGTTCTTC. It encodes CASSLTSGDNNEQFF.

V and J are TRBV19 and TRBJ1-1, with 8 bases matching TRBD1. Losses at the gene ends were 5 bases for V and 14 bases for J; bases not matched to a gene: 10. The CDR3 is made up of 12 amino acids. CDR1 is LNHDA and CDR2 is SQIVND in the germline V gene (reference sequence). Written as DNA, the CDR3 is TGTGCCAGTAGTTTGAGGGACAGGAATAACTTCTTT. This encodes CASSLRDRNNFF.

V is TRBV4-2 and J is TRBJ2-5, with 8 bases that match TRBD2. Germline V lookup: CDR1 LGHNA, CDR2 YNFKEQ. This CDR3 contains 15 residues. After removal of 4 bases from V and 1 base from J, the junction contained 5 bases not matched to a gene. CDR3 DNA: TGTGCCAGCAGCCGGCGAGCGGGAGTCCAAGAGACCCAGTACTTC. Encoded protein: CASSRRAGVQETQYF.

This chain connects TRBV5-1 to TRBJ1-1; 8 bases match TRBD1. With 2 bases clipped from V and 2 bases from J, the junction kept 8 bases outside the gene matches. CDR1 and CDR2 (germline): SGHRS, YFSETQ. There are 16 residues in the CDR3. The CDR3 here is CASSFGQGWGNTEAFF. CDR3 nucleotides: TGCGCCAGCAGCTTCGGACAGGGATGGGGAAACACTGAAGCTTTCTTT.

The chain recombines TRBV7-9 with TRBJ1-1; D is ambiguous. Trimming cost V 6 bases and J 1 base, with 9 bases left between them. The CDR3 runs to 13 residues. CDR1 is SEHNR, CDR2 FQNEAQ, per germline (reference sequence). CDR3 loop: CASSRDKNTEAFF. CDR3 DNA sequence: TGTGCCAGCAGTCGAGACAAGAACACTGAAGCTTTCTTT.

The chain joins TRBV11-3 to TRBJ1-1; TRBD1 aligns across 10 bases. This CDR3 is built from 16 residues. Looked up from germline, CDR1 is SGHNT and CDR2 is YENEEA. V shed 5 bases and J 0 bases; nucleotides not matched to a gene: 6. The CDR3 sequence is CASSSGQGGMNTEAFF. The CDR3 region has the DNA TGTGCCAGCAGCAGCGGACAGGGGGGCATGAACACTGAAGCTTTCTTT.

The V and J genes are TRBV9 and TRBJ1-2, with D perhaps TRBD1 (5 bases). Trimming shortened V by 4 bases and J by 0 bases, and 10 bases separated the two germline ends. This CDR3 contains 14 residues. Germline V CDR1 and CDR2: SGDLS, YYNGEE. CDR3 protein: CASSHQGSNYGYTF. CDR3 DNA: TGTGCCAGCAGCCACCAGGGCTCTAACTATGGCTACACCTTC.

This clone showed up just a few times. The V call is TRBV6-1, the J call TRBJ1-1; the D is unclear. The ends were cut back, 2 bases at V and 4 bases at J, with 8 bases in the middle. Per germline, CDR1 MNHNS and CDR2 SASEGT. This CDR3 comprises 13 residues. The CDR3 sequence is CASSEQVITEAFF. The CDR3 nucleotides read TGTGCCAGCAGTGAACAGGTGATCACTGAAGCTTTCTTT.

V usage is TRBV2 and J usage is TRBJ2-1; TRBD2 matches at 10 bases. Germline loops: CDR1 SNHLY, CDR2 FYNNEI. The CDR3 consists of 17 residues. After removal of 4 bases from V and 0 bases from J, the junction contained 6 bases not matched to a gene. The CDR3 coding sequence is TGTGCCAGCAGTGGGCTAGCGGGAGAGAGCTCCTACAATGAGCAGTTCTTC. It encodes CASSGLAGESSYNEQFF.

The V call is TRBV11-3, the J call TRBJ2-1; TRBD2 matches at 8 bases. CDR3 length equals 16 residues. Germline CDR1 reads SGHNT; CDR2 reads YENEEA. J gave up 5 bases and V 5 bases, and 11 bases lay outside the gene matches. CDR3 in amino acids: CASSTEGLGINNEQFF. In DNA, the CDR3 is TGTGCCAGCAGCACGGAGGGACTAGGGATTAACAATGAGCAGTTCTTC.

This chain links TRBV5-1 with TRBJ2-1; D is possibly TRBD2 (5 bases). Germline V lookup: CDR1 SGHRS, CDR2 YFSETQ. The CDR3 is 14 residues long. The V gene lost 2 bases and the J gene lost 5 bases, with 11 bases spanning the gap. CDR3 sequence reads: CASSFRRSDNEQFF. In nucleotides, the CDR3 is TGCGCCAGCAGCTTTCGGAGGAGTGACAATGAGCAGTTCTTC.